This T cell receptor (beta chain) was recorded in a study of T-cell reconstitution after alpha-beta-depleted transplantation in children. Preparation of the TCRbeta library used unique molecular identifiers. Via MiXCR, TCRdb re-called the PCR reads, giving one row per CDR3 protein. The sample carries over 100,000 distinct CDR3 sequences, under 13% recorded once. The CDR3 totals 14 residues. The germline gives CDR1 WSHSY, CDR2 SAAADI. J was trimmed by 5 bases and V by 5 bases; bases with no gene match: 6. About this clonotype: Its matching antigen is unknown.

Study-wide points: Day-60 TCRbeta diversity that was high in some patients was derived from surviving recipient T cells and thymic progenitors. Alpha-beta T cells present about two months after transplant were reported to originate from several hundred expanded graft clones. From newly produced T cells came most of the T-cell counts and diversity one year after transplant.

The rearrangement uses TRBV10-2 and TRBJ2-5; 9 bases are shared with TRBD2. Source: PBMCs, taken before TCRalphabeta/CD19-depleted stem cell transplant. This sequence was found in a boy aged 2 to 10 with acute lymphoblastic leukemia, due to receive a stem cell transplant. The CDR3 loop is CASSLAGVRETQYF. CDR3 bases: TGCGCCAGCAGTTTAGCGGGAGTGAGGGAGACCCAGTACTTC.